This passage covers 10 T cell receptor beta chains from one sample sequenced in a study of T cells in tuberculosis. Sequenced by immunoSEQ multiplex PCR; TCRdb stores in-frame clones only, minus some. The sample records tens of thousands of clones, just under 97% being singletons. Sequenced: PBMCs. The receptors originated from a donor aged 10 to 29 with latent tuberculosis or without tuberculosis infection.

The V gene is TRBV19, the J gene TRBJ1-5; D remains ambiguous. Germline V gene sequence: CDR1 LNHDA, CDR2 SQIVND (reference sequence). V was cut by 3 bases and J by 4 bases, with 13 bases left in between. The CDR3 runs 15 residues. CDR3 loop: CASSIAGLGNQPQHF. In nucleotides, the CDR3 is TGTGCCAGTAGTATTGCGGGTTTGGGGAATCAGCCCCAGCATTTT.

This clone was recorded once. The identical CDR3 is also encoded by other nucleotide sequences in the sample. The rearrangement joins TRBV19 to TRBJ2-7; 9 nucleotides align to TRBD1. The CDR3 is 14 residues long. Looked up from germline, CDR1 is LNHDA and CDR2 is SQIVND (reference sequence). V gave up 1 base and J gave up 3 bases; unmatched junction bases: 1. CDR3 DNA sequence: TGTGCCAGTAGTATAGGGACAGGGGTCTACGAGCAGTACTTC. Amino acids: CASSIGTGVYEQYF.

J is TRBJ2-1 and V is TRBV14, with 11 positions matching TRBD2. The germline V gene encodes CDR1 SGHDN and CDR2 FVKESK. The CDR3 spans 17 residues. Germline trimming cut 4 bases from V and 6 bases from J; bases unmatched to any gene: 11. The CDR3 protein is CASSPRRTSGGGNEQFF. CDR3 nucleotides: TGTGCCAGCAGCCCGAGACGTACTAGCGGGGGTGGCAATGAGCAGTTCTTC.

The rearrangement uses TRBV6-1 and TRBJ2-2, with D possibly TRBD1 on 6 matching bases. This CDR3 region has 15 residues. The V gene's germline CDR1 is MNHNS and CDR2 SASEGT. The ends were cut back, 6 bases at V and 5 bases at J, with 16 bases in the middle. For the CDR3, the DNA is TGTGCCAGCAGCGCACAGGGAAGAACAACCGGGGAGCTGTTTTTT. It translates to CASSAQGRTTGELFF.

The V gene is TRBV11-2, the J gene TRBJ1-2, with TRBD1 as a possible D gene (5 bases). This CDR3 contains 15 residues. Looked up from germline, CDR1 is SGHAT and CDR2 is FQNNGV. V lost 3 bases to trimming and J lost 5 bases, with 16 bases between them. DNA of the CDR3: TGTGCCAGCAGCTTGGCACACCAGGGCCTTTATGGCTACACCTTC. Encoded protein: CASSLAHQGLYGYTF.

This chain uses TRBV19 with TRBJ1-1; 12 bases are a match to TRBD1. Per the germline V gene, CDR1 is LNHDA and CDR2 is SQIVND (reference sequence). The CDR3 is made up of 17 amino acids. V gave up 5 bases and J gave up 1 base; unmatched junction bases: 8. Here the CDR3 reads CASSARDRGLSNTEAFF. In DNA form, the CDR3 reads TGTGCCAGTAGTGCCCGGGACAGGGGGCTTTCGAACACTGAAGCTTTCTTT.

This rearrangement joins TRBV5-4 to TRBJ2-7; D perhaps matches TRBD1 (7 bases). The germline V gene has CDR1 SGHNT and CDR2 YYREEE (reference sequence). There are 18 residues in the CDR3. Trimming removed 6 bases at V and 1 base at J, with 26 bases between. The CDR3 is CASTNDILVQGRSYEQYF. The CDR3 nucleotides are TGTGCCAGCACCAATGACATTTTGGTACAGGGGAGGTCCTACGAGCAGTACTTC.

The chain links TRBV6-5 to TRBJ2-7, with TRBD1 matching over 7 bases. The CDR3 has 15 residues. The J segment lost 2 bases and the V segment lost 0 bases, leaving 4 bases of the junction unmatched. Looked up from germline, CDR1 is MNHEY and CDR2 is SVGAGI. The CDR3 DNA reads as TGTGCCAGCAGTTACTCAGGGACAGAAGCCTACGAGCAGTACTTC. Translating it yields CASSYSGTEAYEQYF.

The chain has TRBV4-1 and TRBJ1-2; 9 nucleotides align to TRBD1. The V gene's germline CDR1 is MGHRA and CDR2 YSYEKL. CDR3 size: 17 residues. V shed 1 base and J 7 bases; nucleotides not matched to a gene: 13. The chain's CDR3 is CASSQVTNRGQMGGYTF. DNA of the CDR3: TGCGCCAGCAGCCAAGTAACTAACAGGGGGCAAATGGGTGGCTACACCTTC.

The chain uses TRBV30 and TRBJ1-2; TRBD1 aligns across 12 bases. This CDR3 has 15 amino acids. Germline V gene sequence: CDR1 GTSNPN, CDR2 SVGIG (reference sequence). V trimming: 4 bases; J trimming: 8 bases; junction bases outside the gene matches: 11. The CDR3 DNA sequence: TGTGCCTGGAAGGAGTGGACCGGGACAGGGGGCGGCTACACCTTC. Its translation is CAWKEWTGTGGGYTF.